A selection of T cell receptor beta chains follows, all from one sample in a study of OX40 agonist ivuxolimab in advanced cancers. Sequencing was performed with immunoSEQ multiplex PCR; in TCRdb, only in-frame clones are kept and a portion is missing. This table has about 79,000 clones, roughly 88% appearing once. Source: CD4+ or CD8+ T cells sorted from blood, taken in a trial of the OX40 agonist ivuxolimab. The receptors stem from an adult with an advanced solid tumor such as melanoma, head and neck, liver or kidney cancer. Both conserved end residues are trimmed from each CDR3. Each record gives: CDR3 length, J gene, V gene, CDR3 protein.

>12|TRBJ2-7|TRBV4-1
ASSVGLEGIEQY
>12|TRBJ2-1|TRBV27
ASSLGLAGNEQF
>12|TRBJ1-1|TRBV9
ASSVGVNRIEAF
>12|TRBJ2-5|TRBV6-6
ASSRERGQETQY
>14|TRBJ2-5|TRBV5-1
ASSLALSGSGETQY
>10|TRBJ2-7|TRBV2
ASVRGRGEQY
>14|TRBJ2-3|TRBV6-4
ASSESPSFATDTQY
>13|TRBJ2-1|TRBV10-3
AISASSGSYNEQF
>17|TRBJ2-1|TRBV23-1
ASSPQYLSGGGSYNEQF
>11|TRBJ2-1|TRBV7-3
ASSFSSMNEQF
>15|TRBJ1-4|TRBV30
AWSYIWGSATNEKLF
>14|TRBJ2-2|TRBV2
ASSEGLAGGTGELF
>12|TRBJ2-5|TRBV4-1
ASSQTGREETQY
>12|TRBJ2-2|TRBV7-3
ASSATTAIGELF
>12|TRBJ2-2|TRBV7-2
ASSSWGGTGELF
>11|.|TRBV2
ASKRDPNYEQY
>13|TRBJ2-5|TRBV7-2
ASSPQGTGAETQY
>14|TRBJ2-7|TRBV28
ASSTIQGTGNSEQY
>11|TRBJ2-1|TRBV27
ASSSSSYNEQF
>9|TRBJ2-1|TRBV20-1
SASNSNEQF
>15|TRBJ1-2|TRBV11-2
ASSQKTGGSGDYGYT
>12|TRBJ2-1|TRBV19
ASSPWPGHNEQF
>13|TRBJ1-2|TRBV4-2
ASSPGTGEDDGYT
>16|TRBJ2-5|TRBV10-3
AISESVAGGGLQETQY
>16|TRBJ1-5|TRBV28
ASSFLRDRGAGYQPQH
>11|TRBJ2-6|TRBV7-2
ASSLGGANVLT
>10|TRBJ2-1|TRBV2
ASSSLANEQF
>8|TRBJ2-1|TRBV30
ALQVDEQF
>13|TRBJ2-7|TRBV7-2
ASSPRGGARSEQY
>9|TRBJ2-7|TRBV5-1
ASSLGPEQY
>12|TRBJ1-4|TRBV7-6
ASSRQGAHEKLF